This T cell receptor beta chain was sequenced for a study of blood T cell repertoires in COVID-19. Study-level background: COVID-19 samples, acute and convalescent, were from the United States, Italy and Spain. Sources were T cells, B-cell-depleted T cells, or PBMCs; the material itself was cDNA or gDNA.

Trimming cost V 6 bases and J 1 base; bases outside gene matches: 5. The CDR3 has 15 residues. Germline-derived CDR1 and CDR2 are LNHDA and SQIVND (reference sequence). Authors' methods: Quantification of nucleated cells was approximated via reference gene primer amplification. TCRdb's copy holds only in-frame clones and misses some; the assay was immunoSEQ multiplex PCR. V and J calls and clone size are given by that table; D and trimming were obtained from the DNA. The sample records about 170,000 clones, approximately 90% being singletons. The material sequenced was peripheral blood. This TCR came from a man aged 50 to 60 who had recovered from COVID-19. The gene calls are TRBV19 and TRBJ1-1; 10 bases align to TRBD1. The CDR3 sequence: CASRDRGYSNTEAFF. The CDR3 coding sequence is TGTGCCAGTAGGGACAGGGGGTACTCGAACACTGAAGCTTTCTTT.